The following is a T cell receptor beta chain sequence with its context. The assay was immunoSEQ multiplex PCR, and TCRdb's table has in-frame clones only and misses some. The sample contains some 200,000 clones, 80% to 90% of which appear only once. Trimming removed 6 bases from V and 3 bases from J, with 17 bases in between. The CDR3 covers 14 residues. Germline V gene lookup returns CDR1 SQVTM and CDR2 ANQGSEA. These data originate in a study of blood T cell repertoires in COVID-19. About the research overall: Both acute and convalescent COVID-19 samples were obtained from the United States, Italy and Spain.

Seattle's enrolled individuals joined amid active infection and were then monitored longitudinally. The sequence derives from a woman of 80 years or more with COVID-19, enrolled during active disease. This rearrangement joins TRBV29-1 to TRBJ1-1; D is perhaps TRBD1 (6 bases). The source material was peripheral blood. The CDR3 bases are TGCAGCGTCCTTGGGGGCAGTCGGGACACTGAAGCTTTCTTT. Residues: CSVLGGSRDTEAFF. The full variable domain, its missing parts supplied by reference TRBV29-1 and TRBJ1-1, is SAVISQKPSRDICQRGTSLTIQCQVDSQVTMMFWYRQQPGQSLTLIATANQGSEATYESGFVIDKFPISRPNLTFSTLTVSNMSPEDSSIYLCSVLGGSRDTEAFFGQGTRLTVV.